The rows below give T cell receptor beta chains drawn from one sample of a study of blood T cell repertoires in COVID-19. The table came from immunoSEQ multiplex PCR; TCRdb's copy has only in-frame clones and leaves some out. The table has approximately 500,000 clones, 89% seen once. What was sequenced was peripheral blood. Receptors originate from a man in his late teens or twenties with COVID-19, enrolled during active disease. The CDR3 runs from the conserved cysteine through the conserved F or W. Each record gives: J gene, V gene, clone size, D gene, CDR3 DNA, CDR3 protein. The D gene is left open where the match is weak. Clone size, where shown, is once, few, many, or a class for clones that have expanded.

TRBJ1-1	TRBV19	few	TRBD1	TGTGCCAGTAGTTACCTTACAGGGGTGAACACTGAAGCTTTCTTT	CASSYLTGVNTEAFF
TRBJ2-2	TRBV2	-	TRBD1	TGTGCCAGCAGTGAAGGCAGGGGGCGTTTAAGCGGGGAGCTGTTTTTT	CASSEGRGRLSGELFF
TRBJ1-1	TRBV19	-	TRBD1	TGTGCCAGTAGTATTTACCGGGACAGACCCACTGAAGCTTTCTTT	CASSIYRDRPTEAFF
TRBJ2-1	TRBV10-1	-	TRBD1	TGCGCCAGCAGTGATTCAGGACAGGGAAACAATGAGCAGTTCTTC	CASSDSGQGNNEQFF
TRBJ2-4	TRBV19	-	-	TGTGCCAGCACCCCACAACAGGATGGAAACATTCAGTACTTC	CASTPQQDGNIQYF
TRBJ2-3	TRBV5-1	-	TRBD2	TGCGCCAGCAGTTACGAAGGGACTAGCGGACTATGGGCAGATACGCAGTATTTT	CASSYEGTSGLWADTQYF
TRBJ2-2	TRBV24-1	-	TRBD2	TGTGCCACCAGTGCCCTGAGCGGGAGTACCGGGGAGCTGTTTTTT	CATSALSGSTGELFF
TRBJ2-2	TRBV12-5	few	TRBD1	TGTGCTAGTGGTTACCCCCCCGGGACAGTCAACGGGGAGCTGTTTTTT	CASGYPPGTVNGELFF
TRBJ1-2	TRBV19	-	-	TGTGCCAGTAGCCCGTCCGGACAAGCTAACTATGGCTACACCTTC	CASSPSGQANYGYTF
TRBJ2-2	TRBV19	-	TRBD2	TGTGCCAGTAGTATAAGGCGGGAGCCATCCACCGGGGAGCTGTTTTTT	CASSIRREPSTGELFF
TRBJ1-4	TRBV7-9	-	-	TGTGCCAGCAGCTTCTTAGAGTCTTCAACTAATGAAAAACTGTTTTTT	CASSFLESSTNEKLFF
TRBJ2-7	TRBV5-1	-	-	TGCGCCAGCAGCTTGGACAGGGCCTACGAGCAGTACTTC	CASSLDRAYEQYF
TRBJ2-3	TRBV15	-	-	TGTGCCACCAGTCTAGGTGAGGGCACGGATACGCAGTATTTT	CATSLGEGTDTQYF
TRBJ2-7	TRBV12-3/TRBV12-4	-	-	TGTGCCAGCAGTTTCGGTAATGCCTACGAGCAGTACTTC	CASSFGNAYEQYF
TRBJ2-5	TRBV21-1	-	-	TGTGCCAGCAGCAAAGATGACAGGGATGGAGAGACCCAGTACTTC	CASSKDDRDGETQYF
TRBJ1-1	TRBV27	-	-	TGTGCCAGCAGTTTGGGCGGGGTGAACACTGAAGCTTTCTTT	CASSLGGVNTEAFF
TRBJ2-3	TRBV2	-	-	TGTGCCAGCAGGGTGGGCGGCTCAGGGACAGATACGCAGTATTTT	CASRVGGSGTDTQYF
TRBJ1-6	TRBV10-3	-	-	TGTGCCATCAGTGAGGCGGTTAGGTGGGGAGGGTCACCCCTCCACTTT	CAISEAVRWGGSPLHF
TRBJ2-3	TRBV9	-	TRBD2	TGTGCCAGCAGTTATGACCGGGGGGACTACACAGATACGCAGTATTTT	CASSYDRGDYTDTQYF
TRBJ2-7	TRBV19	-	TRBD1	TGTGCCAGTAAGTTAGACAGGGCCGGCGGCGAGCAGTACTTC	CASKLDRAGGEQYF
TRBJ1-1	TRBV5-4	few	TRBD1	TGTGCCAGCAGCCCGGAAGACGGGACAGGGATTGTCACTGAAGCTTTCTTT	CASSPEDGTGIVTEAFF
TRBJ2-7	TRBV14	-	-	TGTGCCAGCAGCCAAGATTCGCGCAGACTAGGCTCCTACGAGCAGTACTTC	CASSQDSRRLGSYEQYF
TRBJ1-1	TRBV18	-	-	TGTGCCAGCTCACCTGACAGGTGGATGAACACTGAAGCTTTCTTT	CASSPDRWMNTEAFF
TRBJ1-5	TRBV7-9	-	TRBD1	TGTGCCAGCAGCTTAGCGGGACAGGGCTTAGGAGTGGAGCCCCAGCATTTT	CASSLAGQGLGVEPQHF
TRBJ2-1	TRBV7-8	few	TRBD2	TGTGCCAGCAGCTTGGGGGGGTTTGGAGATGAGCAGTTCTTC	CASSLGGFGDEQFF
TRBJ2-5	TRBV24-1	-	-	TGTGCCACCAGTGATATACAAGAGACCCAGTACTTC	CATSDIQETQYF
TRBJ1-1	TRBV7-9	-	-	TGTGCCAGCAGCCTCCCCAGTGTCATGAACACTGAAGCTTTCTTT	CASSLPSVMNTEAFF
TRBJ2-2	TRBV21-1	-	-	TGTGCCAGCACCAAAGGACAGGGGCACACCGGGGAGCTGTTTTTT	CASTKGQGHTGELFF
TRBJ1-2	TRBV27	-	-	TGTGCCAGCAGCCCCAGCGATGATAGGCTCTATGGCTACACCTTC	CASSPSDDRLYGYTF
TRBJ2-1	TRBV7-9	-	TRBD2	TGTGCCAGCAGCTCCGAGGGACTAGCGGGCAGCAATGAGCAGTTCTTC	CASSSEGLAGSNEQFF
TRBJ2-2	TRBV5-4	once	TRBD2	TGTGCCAGCAGCTTGGGACTAGCGGGGGGAGCCGGGGAGCTGTTTTTT	CASSLGLAGGAGELFF
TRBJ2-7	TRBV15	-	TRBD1	TGTGCCACCAGCAGATACAGGGACAGGGATGCCTACGAGCAGTACTTC	CATSRYRDRDAYEQYF
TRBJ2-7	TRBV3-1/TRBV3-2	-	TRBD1	TGTGCCAGCAGCCTCCCCAGGCGGGCAGGGGGATCCTACGAGCAGTACTTC	CASSLPRRAGGSYEQYF
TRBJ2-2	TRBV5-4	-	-	TGTGCCAGCAGCTTATATCAGGGGTCCGGGGAGCTGTTTTTT	CASSLYQGSGELFF
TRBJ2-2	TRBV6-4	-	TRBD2	TGTGCCAGCAGTACTAGCGGGGGCTTGAACACCGGGGAGCTGTTTTTT	CASSTSGGLNTGELFF
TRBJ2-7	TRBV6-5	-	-	TGTGCCAGCAGAAACGGGTACGAGCAGTACTTC	CASRNGYEQYF
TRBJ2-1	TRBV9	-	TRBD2	TGTGCCAGCAGCGCTCATTTAGCGGGAGGTGGGAATGAGCAGTTCTTC	CASSAHLAGGGNEQFF
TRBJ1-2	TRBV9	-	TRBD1	TGTGCCAGCAGTCCGGGACAGACAAACTATGGCTACACCTTC	CASSPGQTNYGYTF
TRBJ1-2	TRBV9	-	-	TGTGCCAGCAGTGGTACAGGGTTCTATGGCTACACCTTC	CASSGTGFYGYTF
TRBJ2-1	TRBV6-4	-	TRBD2	TGTGCCAGCAGTCCCTCCCCCCGACTAGCGGGGGTTTACAATGAGCAGTTCTTC	CASSPSPRLAGVYNEQFF
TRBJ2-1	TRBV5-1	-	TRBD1	TGCGCCAGCAGCTCCCAGACAGGGGGCTACAATGAGCAGTTCTTC	CASSSQTGGYNEQFF
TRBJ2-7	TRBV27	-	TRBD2	TGTGCCAGCAGTTCGGGACTAGCGGGTTGGGAGCAGTACTTC	CASSSGLAGWEQYF
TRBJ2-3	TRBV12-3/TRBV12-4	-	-	TGTGCCAGCAGTCTTAACACAGATACGCAGTATTTT	CASSLNTDTQYF
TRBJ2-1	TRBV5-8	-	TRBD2	TGTGCCAGCAGCTTGGATAGCGGGGGGGCTCATGAGCAGTTCTTC	CASSLDSGGAHEQFF
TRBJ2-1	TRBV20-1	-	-	TGCAGTGCTAGACTTCTCAATGAGCAGTTCTTC	CSARLLNEQFF
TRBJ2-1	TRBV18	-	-	TGTGCCAGCTCACCAGGGGACGGGAGCTCCTACAATGAGCAGTTCTTC	CASSPGDGSSYNEQFF
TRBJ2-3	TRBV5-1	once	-	TGCGCCAGCAGTTACCCCTCCAAGGGGTCAGATACGCAGTATTTT	CASSYPSKGSDTQYF
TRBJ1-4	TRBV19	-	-	TGTGCCAGTGGCCGGGGGGCAAATGAAAAACTGTTTTTT	CASGRGANEKLFF
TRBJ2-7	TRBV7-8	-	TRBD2	TGTGCCAGCAGCCGGGGTAGCGGGAGGGCGAACTACGAGCAGTACTTC	CASSRGSGRANYEQYF
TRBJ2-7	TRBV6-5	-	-	TGTGCCAGCAGGGTCTACCCTACAGGGTCCTACGAGCAGTACTTC	CASRVYPTGSYEQYF
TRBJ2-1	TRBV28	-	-	TGTGCCAGCAGTTTACACGGGGTCTACAATGAGCAGTTCTTC	CASSLHGVYNEQFF
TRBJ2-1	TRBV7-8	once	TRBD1	TGTGCCAGCAGCCGGACAGGGGTTGACGATGAGCAGTTCTTC	CASSRTGVDDEQFF
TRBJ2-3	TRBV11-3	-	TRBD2	TGTGCCAGCAGCTCACGGGACTACCCGCCAGATACGCAGTATTTT	CASSSRDYPPDTQYF
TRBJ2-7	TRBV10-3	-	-	TGTGCCACTCAGGAGGGCTACGAGCAGTACTTC	CATQEGYEQYF
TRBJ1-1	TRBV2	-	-	TGTGCCAGCAGCCCGACAGGGAACACTGAAGCTTTCTTT	CASSPTGNTEAFF
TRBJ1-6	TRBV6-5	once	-	TGTGCCAGCAGTTCCGATTTCGAGTCACCCCTCCACTTT	CASSSDFESPLHF
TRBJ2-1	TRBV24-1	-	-	TGTGCCACCACCGACAATGAGCAGTTCTTC	CATTDNEQFF